The sample holds a few counts of the clone carrying this T cell receptor (beta chain). The entry originates in a study of TIL therapy for anti-PD-1-resistant metastatic lung cancer. Study background: Patients had a median age of 54 years (range about 38-85). Most patients had lung adenocarcinoma. Median tumor mutation burden was about 1.5 mutations per megabase.

Sequencing used immunoSEQ v3. The repertoire was sequenced with immunoSEQ multiplex PCR; TCRdb's copy has only in-frame clones and lacks some. Among fewer than 20,000 clones listed, 70% to 80% were seen once. Time point: pre-treatment sample, taken before nivolumab and TIL therapy. Patients were adults with stage 4 NSCLC. This CDR3 has 16 amino acids. V was clipped by 4 bases and J by 1 base; unmatched bases: 7. Germline loops: CDR1 MNHNY, CDR2 SVGAGI (reference sequence). This sequence joins TRBV6-6 and TRBJ2-3; 8 bases line up with TRBD2. The specimen comprised blood, sampled at baseline. This receptor was obtained from a person between 25 and 79 years old with non-small cell lung cancer. DNA of the CDR3: TGTGCCAGCAGTTCTTACACTAGCGGACGCACAGATACGCAGTATTTT. The encoded protein is CASSSYTSGRTDTQYF.